The next 21 T cell receptor beta chains were all read from a single sample in a study of beta chain features in type 1 diabetes. The antigens of these receptors remain unknown. The whole isolated RNA underwent reverse transcription, so sequencing captured expressed TCRB transcripts. TCRdb keeps only in-frame clones here, not all; method: immunoSEQ multiplex PCR. This table has about 120,000 clones, about 17% appearing once. General study findings and limits: TCRB CDR3s were moderately but significantly shorter in Type 1 diabetes patients in all four CD4+ subsets.

The specimen sequenced was central memory CD4+ T cells from blood. The receptors were sampled from a man aged 30-40 years with type 1 diabetes.

This clone was observed a few times. The chain carries TRBV14 and TRBJ2-1, with TRBD2 matching over 7 bases. The CDR3 runs to 16 residues. Germline CDR1 is SGHDN and CDR2 is FVKESK. The V segment lost 0 bases and the J segment 4 bases; nucleotides outside the gene matches: 6. CDR3 loop: CASSQDPAGTYNEQFF. CDR3 bases: TGTGCCAGCAGCCAAGATCCAGCGGGGACTTACAATGAGCAGTTCTTC.

This clone was observed a few times. CDR3 in DNA: TGTGCCAGCAGCCATTCTGCCCGGGCCTACGAGCAGTACTTC. Encoded protein: CASSHSARAYEQYF. The V and J genes are TRBV7-2 and TRBJ2-7; D ambiguous. The CDR3 consists of 14 residues. Germline CDR1 is SGHTA and CDR2 is FQGNSA. V was clipped by 5 bases and J by 2 bases, with 13 bases between them.

The chain has TRBV11-2 and TRBJ2-3; 10 nucleotides match TRBD2. The germline CDR1 and CDR2 sequences are SGHAT and FQNNGV. The CDR3 spans 16 residues. Trimming removed 0 bases from V and 2 bases from J; junction bases left unmatched: 2. CDR3 DNA: TGTGCCAGCAGCTTAGAGCTAGCGGGGGCCACAGATACGCAGTATTTT. Its protein is CASSLELAGATDTQYF.

In this sample, this clone turned up a few times. V usage is TRBV29-1 and J usage is TRBJ2-7, with D possibly being TRBD1 (5 bases). In germline, CDR1 is SQVTM, CDR2 ANQGSEA. Deletions cut 0 bases from V and 9 bases from J, with 15 bases between. The CDR3 spans 13 residues. CDR3 protein: CSVEDNRGFGQYF. CDR3 bases: TGCAGCGTTGAAGATAATAGGGGATTCGGGCAGTACTTC.

The V call is TRBV7-2, the J call TRBJ2-5; no clear D gene. The closer fit of TRBJ2-7 to the DNA end suggests the J call may be wrong. CDR1 and CDR2 (germline): SGHTA, FQGNSA. The CDR3 runs 15 residues. CDR3 DNA: TGTGCCAGCAGCTCCCTTTCTGGCGGCTCCTACGAGCAGTACTTC. Protein: CASSSLSGGSYEQYF.

The chain has TRBV6-5 and TRBJ2-1; the D gene is possibly TRBD1 (5 bases). Trimming took 6 bases from V and 8 from J, leaving 14 bases between them. CDR3 length equals 13 residues. Germline V gene sequence: CDR1 MNHEY, CDR2 SVGAGI. The CDR3 DNA reads as TGTGCCAGCAGAACCTTTCAGGGTGATGAGCAGTTCTTC. Translation gives CASRTFQGDEQFF.

The rearrangement links TRBV5-1 to TRBJ2-3, with 11 bases matching TRBD2. CDR1 SGHRS and CDR2 YFSETQ come from the germline V gene. The CDR3 is 17 residues long. Trimming at V came to 4 bases and at J to 2 bases, leaving 9 bases not matched to a gene. CDR3 sequence reads: CASSVAGSGGATDTQYF. As DNA, the CDR3 is TGCGCCAGCAGCGTGGCTGGTAGCGGGGGGGCCACAGATACGCAGTATTTT.

The V and J genes are TRBV9 and TRBJ1-2; D is ambiguous. The germline V and J ends were trimmed by 0 bases and 0 bases, with 12 bases remaining between them. CDR1 is SGDLS, CDR2 YYNGEE, per germline. This CDR3 spans 16 amino acids. In nucleotides, the CDR3 is TGTGCCAGCAGCGTAGGGGGAGCCTATTCTAACTATGGCTACACCTTC. Protein sequence: CASSVGGAYSNYGYTF.

This chain connects TRBV7-9 to TRBJ1-1; D uncertain. This CDR3 has 14 residues. Trimming shortened V by 5 bases and J by 6 bases, and 16 bases separated the two germline ends. In germline, CDR1 is SEHNR, CDR2 FQNEAQ (reference sequence). CDR3 region: CASSRLTTTSEAFF. The CDR3 nucleotides read TGTGCCAGCAGCCGTCTAACGACAACCTCTGAAGCTTTCTTT.

The chain is built from TRBV2 and TRBJ2-1, with 8 bases that match TRBD2. The CDR3 contains 13 residues. V lost 4 bases, J lost 6 bases, and 2 bases stayed unmatched. Per the germline V gene, CDR1 is SNHLY and CDR2 is FYNNEI. CDR3 nucleotides: TGTGCCAGCAGTGGGACTAGCCCCAATGAGCAGTTCTTC. It specifies CASSGTSPNEQFF.

The rearrangement joins TRBV19 to TRBJ2-5, with D perhaps given as TRBD1 or TRBD2 (5 bases each). Germline V CDR1 and CDR2: LNHDA, SQIVND (reference sequence). This CDR3 spans 13 amino acids. The V gene lost 3 bases and the J gene lost 6 bases, with 11 bases spanning the gap. Here the CDR3 DNA reads TGTGCCAGTAGTATTAGGCAGGGACAGACCCAGTACTTC. Translation gives CASSIRQGQTQYF.

The rearrangement links TRBV7-2 to TRBJ2-5; D is perhaps TRBD2 (5 bases). The germline V gene has CDR1 SGHTA and CDR2 FQGNSA. The length of the CDR3 is 13 residues. V was shortened by 5 bases and J by 5 bases, with 12 bases between the two germline ends. The CDR3 loop is CASSPGGGETQYF. The CDR3 DNA is TGTGCCAGCAGCCCCGGAGGCGGGGAGACCCAGTACTTC.

The chain joins TRBV7-9 to TRBJ2-5, with unresolved D. CDR3 length: 14 amino acids. V was shortened by 5 bases and J by 5 bases, with 15 bases between the two germline ends. Germline V lookup: CDR1 SEHNR, CDR2 FQNEAQ (reference sequence). The CDR3 DNA follows: TGTGCCAGCAGCGCCCCTTCCCTCGGGGAGACCCAGTACTTC. This codes for CASSAPSLGETQYF.

This clone appeared a few times. This chain connects TRBV4-2 to TRBJ1-2, with D possibly being TRBD1 (6 bases). Germline V gene lookup returns CDR1 LGHNA and CDR2 YNFKEQ. This CDR3 region has 14 residues. V was clipped by 1 base and J by 5 bases, with 11 bases between them. The CDR3 sequence is CASSQVRGEYGYTF. CDR3 in DNA: TGTGCCAGCAGCCAAGTAAGGGGGGAATATGGCTACACCTTC.

This clone showed up many times. Other DNA sequences in this sample translate to the same CDR3. The chain is built from TRBV4-1 and TRBJ2-3; unclear D gene. V lost 4 bases to trimming and J lost 5 bases, with 4 bases between them. Germline loops: CDR1 MGHRA, CDR2 YSYEKL. The length of the CDR3 is 11 residues. CDR3 in amino acids: CASSPGDTQYF. In DNA form, the CDR3 reads TGCGCCAGCAGCCCTGGAGATACGCAGTATTTT.

V gene TRBV7-9 combines with J gene TRBJ2-1; D unclear. In germline, CDR1 is SEHNR, CDR2 FQNEAQ (reference sequence). There are 15 residues in the CDR3. V lost 5 bases, J lost 5 bases, and 16 bases lay in between. CDR3 protein: CASSIEYTIHNEQFF. DNA of the CDR3: TGTGCCAGCAGCATCGAATACACGATTCACAATGAGCAGTTCTTC.

This clone was recorded a few times. CDR3 nucleotide sequence: TGTGCCAGCAGCTTGGAACACGAGCAGTACTTC. Translating it yields CASSLEHEQYF. The rearrangement uses TRBV5-6 and TRBJ2-7, with unresolved D. The CDR3 runs to 11 residues. Between the trimmed V and J ends, which lost 0 bases and 5 bases, there was a span of 3 bases. Germline values: CDR1 SGHDT, CDR2 YYEEEE.

The V call is TRBV11-3, the J call TRBJ1-2; 7 bases align to TRBD1. J was trimmed by 4 bases and V by 5 bases; bases with no gene match: 10. Germline V gives CDR1 SGHNT, CDR2 YENEEA. The CDR3 covers 15 residues. This CDR3 is CASSSLKTGSYGYTF. The CDR3 DNA sequence: TGTGCCAGCAGCAGTTTAAAGACAGGGTCCTATGGCTACACCTTC.

In DNA form, the CDR3 reads TGTGCCAGCAGCGTCGCGATAACTCTGGGCACAGATACGCAGTATTTT. Its translation is CASSVAITLGTDTQYF. V is TRBV4-2 and J is TRBJ2-3, with D hard to call. The germline gives CDR1 LGHNA, CDR2 YNFKEQ. Trimming pared 5 bases from V and 1 base from J, leaving 16 bases between. The length of the CDR3 is 16 residues.

This clone was seen a handful of times. The chain uses TRBV27 and TRBJ1-2; D ambiguous. Between the trimmed V and J ends, which lost 10 bases and 1 base, there was a span of 13 bases. This CDR3 contains 13 residues. Germline lookup yields CDR1 MNHEY and CDR2 SMNVEV (reference sequence). The CDR3 region has the DNA TGTGCCACCCCCGCCGGGGTTAACTATGGCTACACCTTC. This encodes CATPAGVNYGYTF.

This clone was counted a few times. The chain couples TRBV19 to TRBJ1-1; D is ambiguous. V was trimmed by 5 bases and J by 6 bases, leaving 10 bases between them. The CDR3 extends over 12 amino acids. Germline lookup yields CDR1 LNHDA and CDR2 SQIVND (reference sequence). CDR3 amino acids: CASSAGYAEAFF. The CDR3 coding sequence is TGTGCCAGTAGTGCCGGCTATGCTGAAGCTTTCTTT.